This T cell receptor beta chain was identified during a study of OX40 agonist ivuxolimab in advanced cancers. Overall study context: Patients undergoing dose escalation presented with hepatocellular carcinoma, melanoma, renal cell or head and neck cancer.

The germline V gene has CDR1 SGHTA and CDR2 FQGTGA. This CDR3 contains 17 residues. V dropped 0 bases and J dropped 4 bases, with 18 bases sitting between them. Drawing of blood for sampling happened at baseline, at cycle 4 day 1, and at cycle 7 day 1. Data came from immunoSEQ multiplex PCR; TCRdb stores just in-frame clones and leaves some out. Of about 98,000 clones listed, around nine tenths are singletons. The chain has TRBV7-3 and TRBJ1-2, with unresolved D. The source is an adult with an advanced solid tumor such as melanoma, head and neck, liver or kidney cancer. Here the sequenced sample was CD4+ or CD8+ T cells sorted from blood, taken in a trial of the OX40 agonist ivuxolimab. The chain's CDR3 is CASSLTGSGGTSYGYTF. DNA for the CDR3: TGTGCCAGCAGCTTAACGGGGTCGGGTGGCACGAGCTATGGCTACACCTTC.